The clone carrying this T cell receptor beta chain was seen a few times. Its antigen is as yet unknown. TCRdb re-called the RT-PCR reads with MiXCR, one entry per CDR3 protein. The sample holds about 500,000 distinct CDR3 sequences, 15% to 20% seen once. Deletions cut 8 bases from V and 3 bases from J, with 19 bases between. This CDR3 has 15 residues. Germline lookup yields CDR1 ENHRY and CDR2 SYGVKD. This entry belongs to a study of response to subunit inactivated influenza vaccine. The study's findings and limits: Authors suggested each seasonal influenza vaccination recruits few new T cells.

The source is a man between 50 and 69 years old who received an inactivated influenza vaccine. The sample here was CD4+ T cells sorted from PBMCs, taken less than 30 months after vaccination. This chain joins TRBV10-3 and TRBJ1-1; D might be TRBD1 (6 bases). In DNA, the CDR3 is TGTGCCATCCGAGAATTCCGGGGGGGCGACACTGAAGCTTTCTTT. It codes for CAIREFRGGDTEAFF.